These 19 T cell receptor beta chains originate from one sample sequenced in a study of PD-1 blockade in classical Hodgkin lymphoma. Time point here: cycle 4 day 1 (C4D1), after about 6 weeks of nivolumab. In every patient, relapse followed autologous stem cell transplantation, while exposure to brentuximab vedotin differed. The protocol was immunoSEQ multiplex PCR, while the TCRdb copy is restricted to in-frame clones and leaves out a portion. The sample holds just under 65,000 clones; around 94% are singletons and the top ten take 6.5% to 9.5%. The sample in question was peripheral blood mononuclear cells (PBMCs), obtained before the fourth cycle of nivolumab. The receptors stem from a human donor with classical Hodgkin lymphoma.

The V call is TRBV27, the J call TRBJ2-3; D is perhaps TRBD2 (6 bases). The CDR3 runs to 16 residues. Germline V gives CDR1 MNHEY, CDR2 SMNVEV (reference sequence). V lost 0 bases, J lost 0 bases, and 10 bases lay in between. In DNA form, the CDR3 reads TGTGCCAGCAGTTTATCCAGCGGGCTTAGCACAGATACGCAGTATTTT. Translated, it gives CASSLSSGLSTDTQYF.

The V gene is TRBV6-5, the J gene TRBJ2-7; TRBD2 matches 7 bases. The germline V gene has CDR1 MNHEY and CDR2 SVGAGI. The CDR3 loop spans 14 amino acids. V trimming: 3 bases; J trimming: 1 base; junction bases outside the gene matches: 3. The DNA for the CDR3 is TGTGCCAGCAGTTATGGGGGAGGGTCCTACGAGCAGTACTTC. Its protein is CASSYGGGSYEQYF.

Here the CDR3 DNA reads TGTGCCAGCAGGTCCGGGGGATACTATAATTCACCCCTCCACTTT. Its protein is CASRSGGYYNSPLHF. The chain employs TRBV27 and TRBJ1-6; D is perhaps TRBD1 (5 bases). Germline loops: CDR1 MNHEY, CDR2 SMNVEV (reference sequence). The ends were cut back, 6 bases at V and 3 bases at J, with 12 bases in the middle. This CDR3 contains 15 residues.

This clone came up a few times. The rearrangement uses TRBV19 and TRBJ1-1; D is perhaps TRBD1 (5 bases). Trimming removed 7 bases from V and 1 base from J, with 13 bases in between. Germline lookup yields CDR1 LNHDA and CDR2 SQIVND (reference sequence). The CDR3 length is 14 residues. CDR3 sequence: CASTASRENTEAFF. CDR3 DNA sequence: TGTGCCAGTACAGCTTCCAGGGAGAACACTGAAGCTTTCTTT.

The chain recombines TRBV6-6 with TRBJ2-3; D is unclear. The germline V and J ends were trimmed by 2 bases and 6 bases, with 18 bases remaining between them. Germline values: CDR1 MNHNY, CDR2 SVGAGI (reference sequence). The CDR3 runs to 16 residues. CDR3 sequence reads: CASSYVRAGASDTQYF. The CDR3 region has the DNA TGTGCCAGCAGTTACGTTAGGGCAGGAGCGTCCGATACGCAGTATTTT.

This chain uses TRBV4-1 with TRBJ2-4, with D perhaps TRBD1 (5 bases). CDR1 and CDR2 from the germline V gene are MGHRA and YSYEKL. The CDR3 runs to 15 residues. Trimming took 1 base from V and 7 from J, leaving 14 bases between them. Here the CDR3 DNA reads TGCGCCAGCAGCCAAGGGGCACAGGAGAGGAACATTCAGTACTTC. As protein: CASSQGAQERNIQYF.

The table lists this clone with a count of one. The chain has TRBV7-8 and TRBJ1-4; 9 nucleotides align to TRBD1. CDR3 length equals 15 residues. J was trimmed by 6 bases and V by 4 bases; bases with no gene match: 6. Germline CDR1 SGHVS, CDR2 FQNEAQ. CDR3 protein: CASSSVGTGYEKLFF. The CDR3 DNA sequence: TGTGCCAGCAGCTCCGTTGGGACAGGGTATGAAAAACTGTTTTTT.

This chain connects TRBV11-2 to TRBJ2-1, with no clear D. Germline V gene sequence: CDR1 SGHAT, CDR2 FQNNGV. The CDR3 covers 14 residues. Trimming stripped 3 bases from V and 5 bases from J, with 11 bases between. The DNA of the CDR3 is TGTGCCAGCAGCTTCCCGCCGAGCCACAATGAGCAGTTCTTC. Protein: CASSFPPSHNEQFF.

The V and J genes are TRBV5-5 and TRBJ2-7; the match to TRBD2 covers 11 bases. This CDR3 is 15 amino acids long. Germline CDR1 and CDR2: SGHKS and YYEKEE (reference sequence). V shed 4 bases and J 4 bases; nucleotides not matched to a gene: 7. CDR3 DNA: TGTGCCAGCAGCCATTCGGCTAGCGGGGGGTACGAGCAGTACTTC. Protein sequence: CASSHSASGGYEQYF.

J is TRBJ2-3 and V is TRBV27, with TRBD2 matching 7 bases. Germline CDR1 MNHEY, CDR2 SMNVEV (reference sequence). The V segment lost 5 bases and the J segment 2 bases; nucleotides outside the gene matches: 10. CDR3 length: 16 amino acids. DNA of the CDR3: TGTGCCAGCAGTCCCATGCGGGGAGGGACCACAGATACGCAGTATTTT. As protein: CASSPMRGGTTDTQYF.

The chain carries TRBV19 and TRBJ1-5; 10 bases are a match to TRBD1. The CDR3 is made up of 15 amino acids. CDR1 is LNHDA and CDR2 is SQIVND in the germline V gene (reference sequence). V dropped 5 bases and J dropped 4; count of bases not matched to a gene: 5. DNA for the CDR3: TGTGCCAGTAGTCTCGGGACAGGGGTAAATCAGCCCCAGCATTTT. Protein sequence: CASSLGTGVNQPQHF.

The gene calls are TRBV7-9 and TRBJ2-2, with TRBD1 matching 9 bases. Germline V CDR1 and CDR2: SEHNR, FQNEAQ (reference sequence). The CDR3 sequence is 16 residues long. The J segment lost 2 bases and the V segment lost 1 base, leaving 2 bases of the junction unmatched. The CDR3 DNA is TGTGCCAGCAGCTTAGACAGGGGGCAAAACACCGGGGAGCTGTTTTTT. It specifies CASSLDRGQNTGELFF.

This chain connects TRBV19 to TRBJ2-7; TRBD1 or TRBD2 may be the D gene (5 bases each). The CDR3 loop spans 13 amino acids. The germline V and J ends were trimmed by 3 bases and 2 bases, with 8 bases remaining between them. Germline V CDR1 and CDR2: LNHDA, SQIVND (reference sequence). CDR3 DNA sequence: TGTGCCAGTAGTATCCAGGGACCCTACGAGCAGTACTTC. Protein product: CASSIQGPYEQYF. Based on the CDR3 plus reference TRBV19 and TRBJ2-7, the full variable domain is DGGITQSPKYLFRKEGQNVTLSCEQNLNHDAMYWYRQDPGQGLRLIYYSQIVNDFQKGDIAEGYSVSREKKESFPLTVTSAQKNPTAFYLCASSIQGPYEQYFGPGTRLTVT.

The V gene is TRBV7-9, the J gene TRBJ1-4, with 9 positions matching TRBD1. The germline V gene has CDR1 SEHNR and CDR2 FQNEAQ (reference sequence). The length of the CDR3 is 16 residues. V trimming: 1 base; J trimming: 8 bases; junction bases outside the gene matches: 8. The CDR3 reads CASSLGPGQGGEKLFF. The CDR3 region has the DNA TGTGCCAGCAGCTTAGGTCCGGGACAGGGAGGAGAAAAACTGTTTTTT.

The chain combines TRBV4-2 with TRBJ2-7; D is ambiguous. The germline CDR1 and CDR2 sequences are LGHNA and YNFKEQ. Trimming removed 5 bases from V and 4 bases from J, with 18 bases in between. The CDR3 extends over 15 amino acids. CDR3 in amino acids: CASSRVGGDRYEQYF. CDR3 DNA: TGTGCCAGCAGCAGGGTGGGCGGAGATCGATACGAGCAGTACTTC.

This clone has a handful of counts. The rearrangement joins TRBV6-1 to TRBJ1-6; D ambiguous. CDR1 is MNHNS and CDR2 is SASEGT in the germline V gene. Trimming pared 0 bases from V and 6 bases from J, leaving 6 bases between. The CDR3 length is 14 residues. As DNA, the CDR3 is TGTGCCAGCAGTGAAGCGGGAATTAATTCACCCCTCCACTTT. As protein: CASSEAGINSPLHF.

The chain combines TRBV28 with TRBJ2-3; the D is unclear. Trimming shortened V by 2 bases and J by 0 bases, and 18 bases separated the two germline ends. The CDR3 is 18 amino acids. The V gene's germline CDR1 is MDHEN and CDR2 SYDVKM. The CDR3 loop reads CASSLRILGRDSTDTQYF. The CDR3 bases are TGTGCCAGCAGTTTAAGAATCCTAGGCCGAGATAGCACAGATACGCAGTATTTT.

The CDR3 coding sequence is TGCGCCAGCAGCCAAGTCGGTGGGCACTCCTACGAGCAGTACTTC. As protein: CASSQVGGHSYEQYF. The rearrangement joins TRBV4-1 to TRBJ2-7; D gene unclear. The CDR3 sequence is 15 residues long. Germline loops: CDR1 MGHRA, CDR2 YSYEKL. The V and J ends lost 1 base and 0 bases respectively, with 10 bases between them.

The chain recombines TRBV28 with TRBJ1-4, with a tentative D call TRBD1 (5 bases). The germline V gene has CDR1 MDHEN and CDR2 SYDVKM. V was shortened by 4 bases and J by 6 bases, with 9 bases between the two germline ends. The CDR3 is 13 amino acids. The CDR3 coding sequence is TGTGCCAGCAGTTACAGGCTTTATGAAAAACTGTTTTTT. Residues: CASSYRLYEKLFF.